The rows below give T cell receptor beta chains drawn from one sample of a study of cytomegalovirus exposure and HLA in healthy donors. Clones were read by immunoSEQ multiplex PCR, and TCRdb kept only the in-frame ones, dropping some. The top ten hold 3% to 4% of the sample, which has tens of thousands of clones, around 73% seen once. The specimen sequenced was PBMCs. The receptors were sampled from a middle-aged woman in good health and CMV-seronegative. Both conserved end residues are part of each CDR3. Fields, in order: clone size, D gene, CDR3 length, V gene, J gene, CDR3 DNA, CDR3 protein. A D gene is named only where the DNA matches it firmly. Clone size is shown for a subset of rows, as once, few, many or a class of expanded clone.

size: -; D: TRBD2; length: 16; V: TRBV5-6; J: TRBJ2-5; DNA: TGTGCCAGCAGCTCGGGACTAGCAGTCCCTATCGAGACCCAGTACTTC; CDR3: CASSSGLAVPIETQYF
size: -; D: -; length: 15; V: TRBV15; J: TRBJ2-7; DNA: TGTGCCACCAGCAGAGATCGTAGTAACCGTTACGAGCAGTACTTC; CDR3: CATSRDRSNRYEQYF
size: -; D: -; length: 14; V: TRBV7-9; J: TRBJ2-5; DNA: TGTGCCAGCAGCTCCCTCCAGGGGTTAGAGACCCAGTACTTC; CDR3: CASSSLQGLETQYF
size: -; D: TRBD1; length: 16; V: TRBV6-1; J: TRBJ1-5; DNA: TGTGCCAGCAGTGCCGGACAGGGGGCTTCTAGTCAGCCCCAGCATTTT; CDR3: CASSAGQGASSQPQHF
size: -; D: -; length: 15; V: TRBV29-1; J: TRBJ2-3; DNA: TGCAGCGTTGATGAGCAGGGGCTCCGGACAGATACGCAGTATTTT; CDR3: CSVDEQGLRTDTQYF
size: -; D: TRBD1; length: 17; V: TRBV7-9; J: TRBJ1-1; DNA: TGTGCCAGCAGCACCCGACAGGGAAAGGCTTCGAACACTGAAGCTTTCTTT; CDR3: CASSTRQGKASNTEAFF
size: -; D: -; length: 13; V: TRBV29-1; J: TRBJ2-5; DNA: TGCAGCGTTGAACGGGGTCTCCAAGAGACCCAGTACTTC; CDR3: CSVERGLQETQYF
size: -; D: -; length: 15; V: TRBV28; J: TRBJ1-3; DNA: TGTGCCAGCAGTTCCTCCGGGGATTATAGAAACACCATATATTTT; CDR3: CASSSSGDYRNTIYF
size: -; D: -; length: 17; V: TRBV6-1; J: TRBJ2-1; DNA: TGTGCCAGCAGTGAAGAAATGGGGGGAGCCTCCTACAATGAGCAGTTCTTC; CDR3: CASSEEMGGASYNEQFF
size: -; D: -; length: 15; V: TRBV9; J: TRBJ1-5; DNA: TGTGCCAGCAGCGTAGGGGCAGCCCACAATCAGCCCCAGCATTTT; CDR3: CASSVGAAHNQPQHF
size: -; D: TRBD1; length: 13; V: TRBV6-1; J: TRBJ2-6; DNA: TGTGCCGGACAGGGGTCTGGGGCCAACGTCCTGACTTTC; CDR3: CAGQGSGANVLTF
size: -; D: TRBD1; length: 15; V: TRBV6-5; J: TRBJ2-7; DNA: TGTGCCAGCAGTTACATTGGGACAGGGGGCTACGAGCAGTACTTC; CDR3: CASSYIGTGGYEQYF
size: -; D: TRBD2; length: 17; V: TRBV7-2; J: TRBJ2-1; DNA: TGTGCCAGCAGCTTAGCGGGGACTAGCGGGAGCGCCAATGAGCAGTTCTTC; CDR3: CASSLAGTSGSANEQFF
size: -; D: TRBD1; length: 17; V: TRBV27; J: TRBJ1-3; DNA: TGTGCCAGCAGACCCTTCCTGGGACAGGGTGGGGGAAACACCATATATTTT; CDR3: CASRPFLGQGGGNTIYF
size: -; D: -; length: 11; V: TRBV19; J: TRBJ2-3; DNA: TGTGCCAGTAGTGATACAAATACGCAGTATTTT; CDR3: CASSDTNTQYF
size: few; D: -; length: 13; V: TRBV6-1; J: TRBJ1-4; DNA: TGTGCCAGTAGACAAACAACTAATGAAAAACTGTTTTTT; CDR3: CASRQTTNEKLFF
size: -; D: -; length: 15; V: TRBV5-4; J: TRBJ2-1; DNA: TGTGCCAGCAGCCTAACAACGGCCCCGGGGAATGAGCAGTTCTTC; CDR3: CASSLTTAPGNEQFF
size: -; D: -; length: 13; V: TRBV6-1; J: TRBJ2-1; DNA: TGTGCCAGCAGTGGGTTTACTAGGAGGCGGCAGTTCTTC; CDR3: CASSGFTRRRQFF
size: -; D: -; length: 13; V: TRBV19; J: TRBJ2-2; DNA: TGTGCCAGTACGGGGCGGGAAACCGGGGAGCTGTTTTTT; CDR3: CASTGRETGELFF
size: -; D: -; length: 16; V: TRBV9; J: TRBJ2-7; DNA: TGTGCCAGCAGCGACACCGGGTCTCCAACGCGATGCGAGCAGTACTTC; CDR3: CASSDTGSPTRCEQYF
size: many; D: -; length: 12; V: TRBV27; J: TRBJ2-2; DNA: TGTGCCAGCACTGCAGGCACCGGGGAGCTGTTTTTT; CDR3: CASTAGTGELFF
size: once; D: -; length: 17; V: TRBV7-7; J: TRBJ2-2; DNA: TGTGCCAGCAGCTTACCGCCAGGGGCCTCGAGCACCGGGGAGCTGTTTTTT; CDR3: CASSLPPGASSTGELFF
size: few; D: -; length: 16; V: TRBV6-1; J: TRBJ1-2; DNA: TGTGCCAGCAGTGAACAGGGGCCCCCCCGTGGCTATGGCTACACCTTC; CDR3: CASSEQGPPRGYGYTF
size: once; D: -; length: 13; V: TRBV5-1; J: TRBJ1-2; DNA: TGCGCCCGCCGCTTTGACAAGACCTATGGCTACACCTTC; CDR3: CARRFDKTYGYTF
size: -; D: TRBD2; length: 13; V: TRBV11-2; J: TRBJ2-1; DNA: TGTGCCAGCAGCTTAACTAGCGGGGGGCAGCAGTTCTTC; CDR3: CASSLTSGGQQFF
size: -; D: TRBD1; length: 16; V: TRBV11-1; J: TRBJ2-7; DNA: TGTGCCAGCACCGTAATCGCAGGGGGCTACCCCTACGAGCAGTACTTC; CDR3: CASTVIAGGYPYEQYF
size: -; D: TRBD2; length: 15; V: TRBV30; J: TRBJ2-3; DNA: TGTGCCTGGAGTGTAAAAGCGGGAGGGGCAGATACGCAGTATTTT; CDR3: CAWSVKAGGADTQYF
size: -; D: TRBD1; length: 13; V: TRBV6-5; J: TRBJ1-1; DNA: TGTGCCAGCAGGATTCGACAGGGAAGTTCGGCTTTCTTT; CDR3: CASRIRQGSSAFF
size: -; D: TRBD2; length: 17; V: TRBV4-3; J: TRBJ2-1; DNA: TGCGCCAGCAGCCCAAACCCGCTAGCGGCTAGTTACAATGAGCAGTTCTTC; CDR3: CASSPNPLAASYNEQFF
size: -; D: -; length: 15; V: TRBV5-4; J: TRBJ2-7; DNA: TGTGCCAGCAGCCCCCCCGGTCCTTTGCCATACGAGCAGTACTTC; CDR3: CASSPPGPLPYEQYF
size: -; D: -; length: 16; V: TRBV15; J: TRBJ2-6; DNA: TGTGCCACCAGCAGAGAAGGGAGCTCTGGGGCCAACGTCCTGACTTTC; CDR3: CATSREGSSGANVLTF